Below, 30 T cell receptor beta chains from the same sample are listed, as sequenced in a study of blood T cell repertoires in COVID-19. Here immunoSEQ multiplex PCR was the method, and the copy in TCRdb shows in-frame clones only, minus some. The repertoire holds about 99,000 clones, 70% to 90% seen once, with roughly 3% in the top ten. Material: peripheral blood. These receptor sequences come from a man in his forties or fifties in a cohort sampled during active COVID-19.

This chain uses TRBV6-5 with TRBJ2-3, with D possibly TRBD1 on 6 matching bases. The CDR3 is 15 amino acids. Per germline, CDR1 MNHEY and CDR2 SVGAGI. V dropped 3 bases and J dropped 0 bases, with 10 bases sitting between them. CDR3: CASSYTDSSTDTQYF. The DNA for the CDR3 is TGTGCCAGCAGTTATACGGACAGTAGCACAGATACGCAGTATTTT.

CDR3 sequence reads: CASSLWGGNTEAFF. The CDR3 DNA sequence: TGCGCCAGCAGCTTGTGGGGCGGGAACACTGAAGCTTTCTTT. The chain couples TRBV5-1 to TRBJ1-1, with D possibly matching TRBD1 (5 bases). Germline CDR1 and CDR2: SGHRS and YFSETQ. This CDR3 is 14 amino acids long. V gave up 1 base and J gave up 1 base, with 8 bases separating them. Looking up the rest from reference TRBV5-1 and TRBJ1-1 gives the full variable domain: KAGVTQTPRYLIKTRGQQVTLSCSPISGHRSVSWYQQTPGQGLQFLFEYFSETQRNKGNFPGRFSGRQFSNSRSEMNVSTLELGDSALYLCASSLWGGNTEAFFGQGTRLTVV.

This sequence joins TRBV7-2 and TRBJ2-1; TRBD1 matches at 10 bases. CDR1 is SGHTA, CDR2 FQGNSA, per germline. CDR3 size: 17 residues. V lost 5 bases, J lost 2 bases, and 9 bases stayed unmatched. The CDR3: CASSARTGGVTYNEQFF. The CDR3 DNA reads as TGTGCCAGCAGCGCACGGACAGGGGGGGTAACCTACAATGAGCAGTTCTTC.

The chain has TRBV10-3 and TRBJ1-5, with D perhaps TRBD1 (6 bases). The CDR3 is 13 residues long. Germline V gene sequence: CDR1 ENHRY, CDR2 SYGVKD. The V end lost 6 bases, the J end lost 4 bases, and 10 bases lay between the germline ends. The CDR3 here is CAISGGLNQPQHF. The CDR3 bases are TGTGCCATCAGCGGGGGGCTGAATCAGCCCCAGCATTTT.

The J gene is TRBJ1-2, the V gene TRBV29-1; possible D gene TRBD1, 5 bases. V was shortened by 7 bases and J by 3 bases, with 9 bases between the two germline ends. CDR3 size: 11 residues. From germline, CDR1 is SQVTM and CDR2 ANQGSEA. For the CDR3, the DNA is TGCAGCGGGGGGGGAGACTATGGCTACACCTTC. It specifies CSGGGDYGYTF.

V and J are TRBV28 and TRBJ1-6, with 9 bases lining up with TRBD1. Germline lookup yields CDR1 MDHEN and CDR2 SYDVKM. J gave up 3 bases and V 5 bases, and 14 bases lay outside the gene matches. CDR3 length: 19 residues. CDR3 nucleotides: TGTGCCAGCAGTGACCTTCATACCGGGACAGGGAGCTATAATTCACCCCTCCACTTT. It encodes CASSDLHTGTGSYNSPLHF.

The chain combines TRBV19 with TRBJ1-5; no reliable D call. The CDR3 is made up of 12 amino acids. V was trimmed by 0 bases and J by 6 bases, leaving 3 bases between them. The germline gives CDR1 LNHDA, CDR2 SQIVND (reference sequence). This chain's CDR3 is CASSIDLQPQHF. The DNA of the CDR3 is TGTGCCAGTAGTATAGACCTTCAGCCCCAGCATTTT.

This clone was picked up one time. The V and J genes are TRBV10-3 and TRBJ1-4; D unclear. The length of the CDR3 is 14 residues. Looked up from germline, CDR1 is ENHRY and CDR2 is SYGVKD. Trimming shortened V by 0 bases and J by 8 bases, and 10 bases separated the two germline ends. CDR3 region: CAISESSGREKLFF. CDR3 nucleotides: TGTGCCATCAGTGAGTCCTCTGGGAGGGAAAAACTGTTTTTT.

In this sample, this clone turned up once. One end of the junction varies from germline; a read error may be responsible. V is TRBV28 and J is TRBJ2-1; no clear D gene. Per the germline V gene, CDR1 is MDHEN and CDR2 is SYDVKM. CDR3 length: 13 amino acids. The CDR3 region has the DNA TGTGCCAGCAGTTCAGGTGCTTACAACGAGCAGTTCTTC. Encoded protein: CASSSGAYNEQFF.

This chain uses TRBV2 with TRBJ1-6; 11 nucleotides match TRBD1. Germline-derived CDR1 and CDR2 are SNHLY and FYNNEI. The CDR3 runs to 13 residues. V was pared by 7 bases and J by 9 bases, with 2 bases of the junction left unmatched. This CDR3 is CASKGTGGSPLHF. The CDR3 DNA is TGTGCCAGCAAAGGGACAGGGGGTTCACCCCTCCACTTT.

The V and J genes are TRBV6-6 and TRBJ2-1; D is possibly TRBD1 (6 bases). The V end lost 0 bases, the J end lost 7 bases, and 7 bases lay between the germline ends. Germline V CDR1 and CDR2: MNHNY, SVGAGI (reference sequence). The CDR3 is 13 residues long. For the CDR3, the DNA is TGTGCCAGCAGTTACTCAACAGGGAATGAGCAGTTCTTC. This sequence encodes CASSYSTGNEQFF.

CDR3 nucleotide sequence: TGTGCCAGCAGCTCTCTCGGGACAGGGGATGGCTACACCTTC. Translating gives CASSSLGTGDGYTF. The chain is built from TRBV7-9 and TRBJ1-2, with 10 bases matching TRBD1. This CDR3 region has 14 residues. The J segment lost 6 bases and the V segment lost 4 bases, leaving 5 bases of the junction unmatched. Germline V gene data show CDR1 as SEHNR and CDR2 as FQNEAQ (reference sequence).

The chain has TRBV29-1 and TRBJ2-3, with TRBD2 matching over 15 bases. This CDR3 has 15 amino acids. From germline, CDR1 is SQVTM and CDR2 ANQGSEA. Trimming removed 5 bases from V and 4 bases from J; junction bases left unmatched: 4. The CDR3 loop is CSVIGLAGGPDTQYF. In DNA form, the CDR3 reads TGCAGCGTTATTGGACTAGCGGGGGGGCCAGATACGCAGTATTTT.

The chain is built from TRBV2 and TRBJ1-1; D remains unclear. The V gene's germline CDR1 is SNHLY and CDR2 FYNNEI. This CDR3 spans 13 amino acids. V was cut by 3 bases and J by 1 base, with 6 bases left in between. The CDR3 spells CASSESWNTEAFF. The CDR3 DNA is TGTGCCAGCAGTGAGAGCTGGAACACTGAAGCTTTCTTT.

The rearrangement links TRBV4-1 to TRBJ2-2; D may be TRBD2 (6 bases). The germline gives CDR1 MGHRA, CDR2 YSYEKL. The CDR3 covers 16 residues. Trimming shortened V by 0 bases and J by 0 bases, and 8 bases separated the two germline ends. DNA of the CDR3: TGCGCCAGCAGCCAAGATGGGGGGACGAACACCGGGGAGCTGTTTTTT. Protein sequence: CASSQDGGTNTGELFF.

The chain is built from TRBV5-1 and TRBJ1-1; no definite D call. V shed 0 bases and J shed 2 bases, with 11 bases lying between them. CDR1 is SGHRS, CDR2 YFSETQ, per germline. CDR3 size: 15 residues. The CDR3 nucleotides read TGCGCCAGCAGCTTGGTCGGTGGGAGAAACACTGAAGCTTTCTTT. Its translation: CASSLVGGRNTEAFF.

The chain employs TRBV29-1 and TRBJ2-7; tentatively, D is TRBD2 (5 bases). Trimming stripped 5 bases from V and 0 bases from J, with 14 bases between. Per germline, CDR1 SQVTM and CDR2 ANQGSEA. The CDR3 has 14 residues. CDR3 residues: CSVCRGLTSYEQYF. The CDR3 bases are TGCAGCGTTTGTCGGGGTCTTACCTCCTACGAGCAGTACTTC.

The chain couples TRBV29-1 to TRBJ2-5; 7 bases are shared with TRBD1. Germline loops: CDR1 SQVTM, CDR2 ANQGSEA. V dropped 6 bases and J dropped 2; count of bases not matched to a gene: 9. The CDR3 totals 14 residues. The CDR3 sequence: CSVPRTGVQETQYF. CDR3 nucleotide sequence: TGCAGCGTCCCAAGGACAGGAGTACAAGAGACCCAGTACTTC.

This clone was seen only a few times. The chain combines TRBV10-1 with TRBJ1-2; 8 bases match TRBD1. The V gene's germline CDR1 is WNHNN and CDR2 SYGVQD (reference sequence). V lost 5 bases to trimming and J lost 7 bases; unmatched junction nucleotides: 6. This CDR3 has 13 residues. The CDR3, as DNA: TGCGCCAGCAGTTCGGACAGGGCAGCTGGCTACACCTTC. Translating gives CASSSDRAAGYTF.

The gene calls are TRBV9 and TRBJ1-3, with 7 positions matching TRBD1. V was pared by 4 bases and J by 0 bases, with 4 bases of the junction left unmatched. Germline V lookup: CDR1 SGDLS, CDR2 YYNGEE. This CDR3 region has 15 residues. In DNA form, the CDR3 reads TGTGCCAGCAGCCTCGAGGGGGCCTCTGGAAACACCATATATTTT. It is translated as CASSLEGASGNTIYF. The whole variable domain, filled in from reference TRBV9 and TRBJ1-3, reads DSGVTQTPKHLITATGQRVTLRCSPRSGDLSVYWYQQSLDQGLQFLIQYYNGEERAKGNILERFSAQQFPDLHSELNLSSLELGDSALYFCASSLEGASGNTIYFGEGSWLTVV.

The chain links TRBV2 to TRBJ2-1; 10 bases are shared with TRBD1. V shed 6 bases and J 8 bases; nucleotides not matched to a gene: 7. The CDR3 has 14 amino acids. Germline V lookup: CDR1 SNHLY, CDR2 FYNNEI. CDR3 sequence (DNA): TGTGCCAGCAGCGCAGACAGGGGGCACGATGAGCAGTTCTTC. Translating it yields CASSADRGHDEQFF.

This chain joins TRBV7-9 and TRBJ2-7, with D uncertain. The CDR3 consists of 11 residues. Trimming removed 4 bases from V and 10 bases from J, with 11 bases in between. Germline CDR1 reads SEHNR; CDR2 reads FQNEAQ (reference sequence). CDR3 nucleotide sequence: TGTGCCAGCAGCTACCAGTTAAACCAGTACTTC. Its protein product is CASSYQLNQYF. Together with reference TRBV7-9 and TRBJ2-7, the CDR3 gives the full variable domain: DTGVSQNPRHKITKRGQNVTFRCDPISEHNRLYWYRQTLGQGPEFLTYFQNEAQLEKSRLLSDRFSAERPKGSFSTLEIQRTEQGDSAMYLCASSYQLNQYFGPGTRLTVT.

J is TRBJ2-7 and V is TRBV9; a possible D gene is TRBD1 (5 bases). Germline-derived CDR1 and CDR2 are SGDLS and YYNGEE. This CDR3 contains 13 residues. Trimming removed 4 bases from V and 5 bases from J, with 13 bases in between. CDR3 in amino acids: CASSQVSGHEQYF. CDR3 in DNA: TGTGCCAGCAGCCAGGTGTCAGGGCACGAGCAGTACTTC.

This sequence joins TRBV18 and TRBJ2-3, with D perhaps TRBD2 (6 bases). Per the germline V gene, CDR1 is KGHSH and CDR2 is LQKENI. CDR3 length equals 22 residues. Trimming left V 0 bases short and J 0 bases short, with 28 bases between. CDR3 bases: TGTGCCAGCTCACCACCCATGATAGGGAGAGTCGGAGGACTAACTAGCACAGATACGCAGTATTTT. The encoded protein is CASSPPMIGRVGGLTSTDTQYF. Using reference TRBV18 and TRBJ2-3 for the parts outside the CDR3, the full variable domain is NAGVMQNPRHLVRRRGQEARLRCSPMKGHSHVYWYRQLPEEGLKFMVYLQKENIIDESGMPKERFSAEFPKEGPSILRIQQVVRGDSAAYFCASSPPMIGRVGGLTSTDTQYFGPGTRLTVL.

The chain recombines TRBV5-1 with TRBJ2-1; 7 nucleotides line up with TRBD2. Germline CDR1 and CDR2: SGHRS and YFSETQ. Unmatched junction bases numbered 2, after V lost 5 bases and J lost 9 bases. This CDR3 has 11 residues. The CDR3 region has the DNA TGCGCCAGCAGGGCGGGGGTTGAGCAGTTCTTC. It is translated as CASRAGVEQFF.

The V call is TRBV9, the J call TRBJ2-1, with TRBD2 identical over 11 bases. Germline CDR1 SGDLS, CDR2 YYNGEE. The CDR3 has 13 residues. V lost 3 bases and J lost 12; bases outside the gene matches: 5. The CDR3 DNA reads TGTGCCAGCAGCGGTTTAGCGGGGGGGGCGCAGTTCTTC. Its protein is CASSGLAGGAQFF.

The chain is built from TRBV10-3 and TRBJ2-5; D call uncertain. The germline gives CDR1 ENHRY, CDR2 SYGVKD. The CDR3 has 15 amino acids. V lost 2 bases, J lost 1 base, and 11 bases lay in between. The CDR3 region is CAISEQVTIQETQYF. The CDR3 DNA reads TGTGCCATCAGTGAGCAGGTTACCATCCAAGAGACCCAGTACTTC.

About this clone: One end of the junction fails to match germline, which may point to a read error. The chain couples TRBV7-7 to TRBJ2-5; D is ambiguous. There are 14 residues in the CDR3. Germline loops: CDR1 SSHAT, CDR2 FNYEAQ (reference sequence). Here the CDR3 DNA reads TGTGCTAGCAGCTTAGATGGCCTCCAAGAGACCCAGTACTTC. It translates to CASSLDGLQETQYF.

The chain carries TRBV6-6 and TRBJ2-2; the D is unclear. Germline values: CDR1 MNHNY, CDR2 SVGAGI (reference sequence). The CDR3 spans 13 residues. The V and J ends lost 3 bases and 4 bases respectively, with 6 bases between them. The CDR3 DNA reads as TGTGCCAGCAGTTATCCGGGCACCGGGGAGCTGTTTTTT. Translating it yields CASSYPGTGELFF.

V is TRBV28 and J is TRBJ2-3; D possibly corresponds to TRBD2 (6 bases). CDR3 length: 14 residues. The V gene lost 4 bases and the J gene lost 1 base, with 9 bases spanning the gap. The germline CDR1 and CDR2 sequences are MDHEN and SYDVKM. The CDR3 reads CASSSPGGTDTQYF. Here the CDR3 DNA reads TGTGCCAGCAGTTCCCCGGGGGGCACAGATACGCAGTATTTT.